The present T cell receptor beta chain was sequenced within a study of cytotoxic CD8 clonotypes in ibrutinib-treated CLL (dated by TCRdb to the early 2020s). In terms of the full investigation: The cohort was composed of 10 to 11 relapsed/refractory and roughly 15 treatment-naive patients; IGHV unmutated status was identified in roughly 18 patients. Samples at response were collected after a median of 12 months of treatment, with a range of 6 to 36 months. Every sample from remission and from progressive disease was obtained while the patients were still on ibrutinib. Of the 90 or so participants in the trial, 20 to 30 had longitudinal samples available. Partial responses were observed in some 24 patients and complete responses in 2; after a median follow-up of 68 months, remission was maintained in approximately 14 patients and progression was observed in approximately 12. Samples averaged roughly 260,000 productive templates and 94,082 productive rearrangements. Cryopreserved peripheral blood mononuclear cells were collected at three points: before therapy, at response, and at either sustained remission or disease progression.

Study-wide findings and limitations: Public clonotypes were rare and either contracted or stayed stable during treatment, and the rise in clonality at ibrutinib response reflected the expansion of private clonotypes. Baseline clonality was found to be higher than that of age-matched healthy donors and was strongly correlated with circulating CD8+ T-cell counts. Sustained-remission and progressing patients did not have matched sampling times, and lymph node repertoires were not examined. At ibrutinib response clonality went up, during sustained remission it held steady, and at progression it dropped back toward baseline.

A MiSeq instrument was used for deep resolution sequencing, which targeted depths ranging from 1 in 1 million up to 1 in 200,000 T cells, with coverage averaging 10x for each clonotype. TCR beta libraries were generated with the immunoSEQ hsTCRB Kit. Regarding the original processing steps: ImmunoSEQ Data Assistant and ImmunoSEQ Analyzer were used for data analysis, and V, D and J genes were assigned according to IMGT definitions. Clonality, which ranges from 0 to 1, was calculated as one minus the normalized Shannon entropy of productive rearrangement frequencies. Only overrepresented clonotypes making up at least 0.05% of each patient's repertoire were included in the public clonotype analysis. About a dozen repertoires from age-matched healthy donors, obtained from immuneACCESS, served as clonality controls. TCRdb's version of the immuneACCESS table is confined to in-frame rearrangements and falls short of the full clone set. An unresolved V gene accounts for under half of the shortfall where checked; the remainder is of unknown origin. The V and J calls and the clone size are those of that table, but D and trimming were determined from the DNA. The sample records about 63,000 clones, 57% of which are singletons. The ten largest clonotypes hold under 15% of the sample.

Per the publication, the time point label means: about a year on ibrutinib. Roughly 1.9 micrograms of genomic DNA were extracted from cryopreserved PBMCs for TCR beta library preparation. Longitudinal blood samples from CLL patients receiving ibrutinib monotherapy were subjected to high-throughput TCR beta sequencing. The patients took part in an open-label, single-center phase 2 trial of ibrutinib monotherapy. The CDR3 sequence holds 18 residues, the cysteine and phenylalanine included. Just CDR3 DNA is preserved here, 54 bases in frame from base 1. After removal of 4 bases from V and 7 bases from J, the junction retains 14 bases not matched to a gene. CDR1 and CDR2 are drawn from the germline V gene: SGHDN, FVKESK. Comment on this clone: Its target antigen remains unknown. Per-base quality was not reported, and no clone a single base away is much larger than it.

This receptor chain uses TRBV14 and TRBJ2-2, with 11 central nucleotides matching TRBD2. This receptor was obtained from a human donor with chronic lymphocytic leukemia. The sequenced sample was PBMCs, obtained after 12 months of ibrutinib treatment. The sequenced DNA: TGTGCCAGCAGCCTCCATATAGCGGGAGGGCCCGCAGGCGGGGAGCTGTTTTTT. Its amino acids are CASSLHIAGGPAGGELFF.